This TCR beta chain appears in the sequencing data of a study of blood T cell repertoires in COVID-19. Turning to the study itself: Some COVID-19 samples were acute and others convalescent; all came from the United States, Italy and Spain. Sample material is recorded as cDNA or gDNA derived from T cells, B-cell-depleted T cells, or PBMCs.

The germline V gene has CDR1 SGHNT and CDR2 YYREEE (reference sequence). The CDR3 length is 14 residues. Trimming cost V 0 bases and J 4 bases, with 10 bases left between them. Source study methods: Researchers report that nucleated cell counts were estimated from reference gene primer amplification. Profiled with immunoSEQ multiplex PCR; TCRdb holds only in-frame clones, not every one. Clonal size and the V and J genes are those of that table, whereas D and trimming came from the DNA. The sample includes over 70,000 clones, around 90% of them seen just once. The origin of this receptor is a human donor with active COVID-19. The donor label of this sample is uncertain. The source material was peripheral blood. The V call is TRBV5-4, the J call TRBJ2-5; TRBD1 might be the D (6 bases). The CDR3 DNA sequence: TGTGCCAGCAGCTTGGGAGGGGGAAGAGAGACCCAGTACTTC. It yields the protein CASSLGGGRETQYF.